Listed below are T cell receptor beta chains from one sample, sequenced in a study of early T cells in non-severe SARS-CoV-2 infection. TCRdb re-derived calls from the 5' RACE reads in MiXCR, one entry per CDR3 protein. The sample lists about 61,000 distinct CDR3 sequences; 12% were seen once. Sequenced material: whole blood, taken at baseline. These receptors were taken from an adult who was a healthcare worker with PCR-confirmed SARS-CoV-2 infection or an uninfected control (not recorded which). The donor label of this sample is uncertain. Both conserved end residues are part of each CDR3. The D gene is left open where the match is weak. Some rows mark clone size as missing; the rest say once, few, many or name a class of expanded clone.

TRBJ1-6	many	TRBV5-1	TRBD1	TGCGCCAGCAGCTTAGGGACAGGGGCTTATAATTCACCCCTCCACTTT	CASSLGTGAYNSPLHF
TRBJ2-2	-	TRBV12-5	-	TGTGCTAGTGGTTTGGTATTCAAGCGGGCAGGGACCACCGGGGAGCTGTTTTTT	CASGLVFKRAGTTGELFF
TRBJ2-4	-	TRBV6-2/TRBV6-3	TRBD1	TGTGCCAGCAGCGTAAGGACAGGGGTGAACATTCAGTACTTC	CASSVRTGVNIQYF
TRBJ1-3	few	TRBV7-9	-	TGTGCCAGCAGCCGCGACGCACGCTCTGGAAACACCATATATTTT	CASSRDARSGNTIYF
TRBJ1-4	many	TRBV6-6	-	TGTGCCAGCAGTTACGCGCAGGGGACTAATGAAAAACTGTTTTTT	CASSYAQGTNEKLFF
TRBJ1-2	-	TRBV12-3/TRBV12-4	TRBD1	TGTGCCAGCACTTACCGGGACAGGGCTATTGGCTACACCTTC	CASTYRDRAIGYTF
TRBJ1-2	many	TRBV7-9	TRBD1	TGTGCCAGCAGCTCGACGGGACAGGGCTCTGGCTACACCTTC	CASSSTGQGSGYTF
TRBJ2-5	few	TRBV6-5	TRBD1	TGTGCCAGCAGTTACCTGAGGGACAGGCAAGAGACCCAGTACTTC	CASSYLRDRQETQYF
TRBJ1-1	many	TRBV28	TRBD1	TGTGCCAGCACTATATTACACGCAGGGGGACTGGAAGCTTTCTTT	CASTILHAGGLEAFF
TRBJ2-3	-	TRBV6-2/TRBV6-3	-	TGTGCCAGCAGTTACTCGATTTCTAGTAGGGTGACAGATACGCAGTATTTT	CASSYSISSRVTDTQYF
TRBJ2-3	-	TRBV5-1	-	TGCGCCAGCAGCTTGGGGCAGCTTAACACAGATACGCAGTATTTT	CASSLGQLNTDTQYF
TRBJ2-1	-	TRBV2	-	TGTGCCAGCAGTGCGTCGGGACGCCGCTCCTACAATGAGCAGTTCTTC	CASSASGRRSYNEQFF
TRBJ2-4	many	TRBV7-2	TRBD2	TGTGCCAGCAGCTTAGTTTCTAGCGGGGGGGCCCGCTCCGTTCAGTACTTC	CASSLVSSGGARSVQYF
TRBJ2-3	many	TRBV12-3/TRBV12-4	-	TGTGCCAGCAGTTCCGAAGGGGGGAGGGATACGCAGTATTTT	CASSSEGGRDTQYF
TRBJ2-3	many	TRBV7-9	-	TGTGCCAGCAGCCCGAGCGGGGATACGCAGTATTTT	CASSPSGDTQYF
TRBJ2-3	-	TRBV24-1	-	TGTGCCACCAGTGCCAGGGGGGCCGGCACAGATACGCAGTATTTT	CATSARGAGTDTQYF
TRBJ1-1	-	TRBV6-6	-	TGTGCCAGCAGTTACGGCTACAGCCGGGTCGGGACTGAAGCTTTCTTT	CASSYGYSRVGTEAFF
TRBJ2-5	-	TRBV11-2	TRBD1	TGTGCCAGCAGCTCTATGAGACAGGGGAGGGAGACCCAGTACTTC	CASSSMRQGRETQYF
TRBJ1-1	-	TRBV7-2	TRBD1	TGTGCCAGCAGCTTGATGACAGGGATGAACACTGAAGCTTTCTTT	CASSLMTGMNTEAFF
TRBJ2-3	many	TRBV6-1	TRBD1	TGTGCCAGCAGTGGACAGGGGGTGAACACAGATACGCAGTATTTT	CASSGQGVNTDTQYF
TRBJ2-5	-	TRBV5-1	-	TGCGCCAGCAGCTTGGGACAGACTGTGATTATCCAAGAGACCCAGTACTTC	CASSLGQTVIIQETQYF
TRBJ2-3	few	TRBV30	-	TGTGCCTGGAGTGTAGGCTCGGGACGGGGTGATACGCAGTATTTT	CAWSVGSGRGDTQYF
TRBJ1-6	-	TRBV5-4	-	TGTGCCAGCAGCTTGGCTGGGGGGCGGGATTCACCCCTCCACTTT	CASSLAGGRDSPLHF
TRBJ1-2	many	TRBV5-1	-	TGCGCCAGCAGCGCTCGGGAGTCTAACTATGGCTACACCTTC	CASSARESNYGYTF
TRBJ2-1	-	TRBV7-8	-	TGTGCCAGCAGCCAACTAGGTAGGGGGACGGACGAGCAGTTCTTC	CASSQLGRGTDEQFF
TRBJ2-3	medium-sized	TRBV6-5	TRBD2	TGTGCCAGCAGTTACAGCGGGGTCGGGGCAGATACGCAGTATTTT	CASSYSGVGADTQYF
TRBJ2-3	-	TRBV15	TRBD2	TGTGCCACCAGCCGGGGGGGGCCTCAGGATACGCAGTATTTT	CATSRGGPQDTQYF
TRBJ1-5	few	TRBV6-6	-	TGTGCCACACGATACAGGAATCAACCCCAGCATTTT	CATRYRNQPQHF
TRBJ2-1	-	TRBV27	-	TGTGCCAGCAGTCTGGAGTTCTCGAGCTCCTACAATGAGCAGTTCTTC	CASSLEFSSSYNEQFF
TRBJ1-1	-	TRBV5-1	-	TGCGCCAGCAGCGGGGACACTTTGAACACTGAAGCTTTCTTT	CASSGDTLNTEAFF
TRBJ1-6	few	TRBV12-3/TRBV12-4	-	TGTGCCAGCAGCCCCTCGGGGAGTAGTTCACCCCTCCACTTT	CASSPSGSSSPLHF
TRBJ2-6	few	TRBV7-9	-	TGTGCCAGCAGCCCAGACAGCGCTGGGGCCAACGTCCTGACTTTC	CASSPDSAGANVLTF
TRBJ2-2	-	TRBV6-2/TRBV6-3	-	TGTGCCAGCAGTTACTCGCGGGGCACCGGGGAGCTGTTTTTT	CASSYSRGTGELFF
TRBJ1-2	few	TRBV14	-	TGTGCCAGCAGCCAGGGGGCCTCGTCTGGCTACACCTTC	CASSQGASSGYTF
TRBJ2-1	many	TRBV7-2	TRBD2	TGTGCCAGCAGCTTAGGACTAGCGGTGAGGGAGCAGTTCTTC	CASSLGLAVREQFF
TRBJ2-3	-	TRBV12-3/TRBV12-4	TRBD2	TGTGCCAGCAGTTCTCGGACTAGCGGGGTCACAGATACGCAGTATTTT	CASSSRTSGVTDTQYF
TRBJ1-5	few	TRBV15	-	TGTGCCACCAGCAGAGATGAGTTTCAGGGGCCCCAGCATTTT	CATSRDEFQGPQHF
TRBJ1-1	-	TRBV12-5	-	TGTGCTAGTGGCCTGGGGGGGACTGAAGCTTTCTTT	CASGLGGTEAFF
TRBJ2-5	few	TRBV5-4	-	TGTGCCAGCAGCTTGGGCCAGGGAGGTGGCTTTCAAGAGACCCAGTACTTC	CASSLGQGGGFQETQYF